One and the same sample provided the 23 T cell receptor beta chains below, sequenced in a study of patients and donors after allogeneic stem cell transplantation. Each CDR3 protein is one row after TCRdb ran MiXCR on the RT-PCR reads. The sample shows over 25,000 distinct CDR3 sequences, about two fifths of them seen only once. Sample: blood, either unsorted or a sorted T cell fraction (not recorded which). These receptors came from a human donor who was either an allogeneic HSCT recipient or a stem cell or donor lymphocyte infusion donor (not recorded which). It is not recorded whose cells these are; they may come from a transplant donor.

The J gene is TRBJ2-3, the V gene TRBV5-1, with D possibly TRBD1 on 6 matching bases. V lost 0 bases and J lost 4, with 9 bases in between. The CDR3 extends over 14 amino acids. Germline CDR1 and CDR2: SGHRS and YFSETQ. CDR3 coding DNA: TGCGCCAGCAGCTTGGCCAACAGGGCAGATACGCAGTATTTT. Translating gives CASSLANRADTQYF.

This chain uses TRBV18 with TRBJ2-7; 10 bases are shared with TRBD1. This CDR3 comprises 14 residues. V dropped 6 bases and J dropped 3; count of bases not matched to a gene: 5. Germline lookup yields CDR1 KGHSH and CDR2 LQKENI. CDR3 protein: CASSLGQGIYEQYF. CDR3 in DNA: TGTGCCAGCTCCTTGGGACAGGGGATCTACGAGCAGTACTTC.

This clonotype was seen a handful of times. CDR3 in amino acids: CASSRGTSGGGETQYF. DNA of the CDR3: TGTGCCAGCAGCCGAGGGACTAGCGGGGGCGGGGAGACCCAGTACTTC. The chain is built from TRBV7-2 and TRBJ2-5; 14 bases map to TRBD2. After removal of 5 bases from V and 5 bases from J, the junction contained 7 bases not matched to a gene. The CDR3 runs 16 residues. Germline loops: CDR1 SGHTA, CDR2 FQGNSA.

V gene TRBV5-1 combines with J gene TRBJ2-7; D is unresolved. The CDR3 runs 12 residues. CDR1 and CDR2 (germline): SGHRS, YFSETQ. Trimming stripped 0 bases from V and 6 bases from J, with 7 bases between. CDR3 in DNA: TGCGCCAGCAGCTTGGTTCGTGGCGAGCAGTACTTC. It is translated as CASSLVRGEQYF.

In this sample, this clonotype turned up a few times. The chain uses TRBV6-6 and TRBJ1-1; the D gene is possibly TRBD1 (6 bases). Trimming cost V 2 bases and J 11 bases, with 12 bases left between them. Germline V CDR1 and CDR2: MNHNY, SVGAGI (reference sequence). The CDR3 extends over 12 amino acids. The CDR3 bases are TGTGCCAGCAGTTACCCGGACAGAGTCGCTTTCTTT. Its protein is CASSYPDRVAFF.

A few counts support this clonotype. The CDR3 sequence is CASSPDRVSPLHF. In nucleotides, the CDR3 is TGTGCCAGCAGCCCCGACAGGGTTTCGCCCCTCCACTTT. The chain links TRBV7-2 to TRBJ1-6; 7 bases match TRBD1. With V trimmed by 5 bases and J by 13 bases, 8 bases remained unmatched. Germline V lookup: CDR1 SGHTA, CDR2 FQGNSA. The CDR3 has 13 residues.

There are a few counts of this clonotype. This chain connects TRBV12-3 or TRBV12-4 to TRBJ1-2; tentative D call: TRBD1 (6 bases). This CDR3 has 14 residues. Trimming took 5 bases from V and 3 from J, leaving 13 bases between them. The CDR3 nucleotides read TGTGCCAGCAGTCTCAGGGGAACGGACTATGGCTACACCTTC. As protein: CASSLRGTDYGYTF.

The CDR3 loop reads CSAWDSDLAKNIQYF. The CDR3 DNA sequence: TGCAGTGCCTGGGACAGCGACTTAGCCAAAAACATTCAGTACTTC. The chain employs TRBV20-1 and TRBJ2-4, with TRBD1 matching over 7 bases. CDR1 is DFQATT, CDR2 SNEGSKA, per germline (reference sequence). The CDR3 is 15 amino acids. With 6 bases clipped from V and 0 bases from J, the junction kept 8 bases outside the gene matches.

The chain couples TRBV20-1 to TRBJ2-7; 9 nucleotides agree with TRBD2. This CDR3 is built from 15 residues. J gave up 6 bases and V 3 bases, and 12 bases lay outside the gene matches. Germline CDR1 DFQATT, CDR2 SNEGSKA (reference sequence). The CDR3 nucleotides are TGCAGTGCTAGCCAGACTAGCGGAGTACCTCTCGAGCAGTACTTC. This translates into CSASQTSGVPLEQYF.

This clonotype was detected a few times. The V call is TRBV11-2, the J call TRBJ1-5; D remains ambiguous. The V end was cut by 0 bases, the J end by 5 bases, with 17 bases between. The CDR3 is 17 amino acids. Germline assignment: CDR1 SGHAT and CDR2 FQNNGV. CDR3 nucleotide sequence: TGTGCCAGCAGCTTAGATCTGAGGCCGAGCAAGGATCAGCCCCAGCATTTT. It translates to CASSLDLRPSKDQPQHF.

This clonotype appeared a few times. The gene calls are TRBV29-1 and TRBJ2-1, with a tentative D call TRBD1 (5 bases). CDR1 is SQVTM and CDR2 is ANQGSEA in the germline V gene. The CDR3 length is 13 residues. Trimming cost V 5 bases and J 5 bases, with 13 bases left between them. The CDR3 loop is CSVPTPGNNEQFF. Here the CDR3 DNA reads TGCAGCGTTCCGACCCCAGGGAACAATGAGCAGTTCTTC.

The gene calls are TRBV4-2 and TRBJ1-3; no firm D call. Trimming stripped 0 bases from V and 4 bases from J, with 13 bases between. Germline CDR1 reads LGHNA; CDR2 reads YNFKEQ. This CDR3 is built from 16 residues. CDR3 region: CASSQDQFGGGNTIYF. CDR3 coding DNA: TGTGCCAGCAGCCAAGATCAATTTGGCGGGGGAAACACCATATATTTT.

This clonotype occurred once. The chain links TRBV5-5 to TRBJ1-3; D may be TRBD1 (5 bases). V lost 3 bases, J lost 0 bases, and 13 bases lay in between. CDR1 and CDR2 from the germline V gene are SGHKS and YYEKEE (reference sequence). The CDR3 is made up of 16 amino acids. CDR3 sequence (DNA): TGTGCCAGCAGCTCACTTGGACACAGCTCTGGAAACACCATATATTTT. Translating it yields CASSSLGHSSGNTIYF.

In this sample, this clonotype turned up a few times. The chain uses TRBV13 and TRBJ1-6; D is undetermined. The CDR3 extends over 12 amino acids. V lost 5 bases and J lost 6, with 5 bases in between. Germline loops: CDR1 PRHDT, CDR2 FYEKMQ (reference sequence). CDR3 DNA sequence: TGTGCCAGCAGCAGGTCTAATTCACCCCTCCACTTT. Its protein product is CASSRSNSPLHF. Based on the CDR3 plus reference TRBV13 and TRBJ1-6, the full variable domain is AAGVIQSPRHLIKEKRETATLKCYPIPRHDTVYWYQQGPGQDPQFLISFYEKMQSDKGSIPDRFSAQQFSDYHSELNMSSLELGDSALYFCASSRSNSPLHFGNGTRLTVT.

CDR3 nucleotides: TGCAGCGTTGTTGGGACTGGGTACAATGAGCAGTTCTTC. Its translation is CSVVGTGYNEQFF. V and J are TRBV29-1 and TRBJ2-1, with D perhaps matching TRBD2 (6 bases). Trimming pared 4 bases from V and 4 bases from J, leaving 11 bases between. Germline CDR1 reads SQVTM; CDR2 reads ANQGSEA. The CDR3 contains 13 residues.

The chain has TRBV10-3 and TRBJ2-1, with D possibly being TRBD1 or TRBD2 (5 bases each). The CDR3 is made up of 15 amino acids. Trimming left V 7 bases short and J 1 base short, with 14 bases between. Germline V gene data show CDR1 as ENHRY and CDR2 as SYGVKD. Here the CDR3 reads CAIKHFEGSYNEQFF. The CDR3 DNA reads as TGTGCCATCAAACACTTCGAGGGGTCCTACAATGAGCAGTTCTTC.

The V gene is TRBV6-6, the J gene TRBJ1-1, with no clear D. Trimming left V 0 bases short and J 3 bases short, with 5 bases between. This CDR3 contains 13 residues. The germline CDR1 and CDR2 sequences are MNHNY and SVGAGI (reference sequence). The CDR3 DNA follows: TGTGCCAGCAGTTACTCGGTGGACACTGAAGCTTTCTTT. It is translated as CASSYSVDTEAFF.

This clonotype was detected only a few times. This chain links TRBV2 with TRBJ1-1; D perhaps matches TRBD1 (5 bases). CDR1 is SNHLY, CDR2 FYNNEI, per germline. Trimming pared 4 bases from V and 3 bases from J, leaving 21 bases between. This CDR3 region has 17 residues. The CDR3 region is CASSGGPDSPWDTEAFF. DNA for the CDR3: TGTGCCAGCAGTGGGGGACCCGACAGCCCGTGGGACACTGAAGCTTTCTTT.

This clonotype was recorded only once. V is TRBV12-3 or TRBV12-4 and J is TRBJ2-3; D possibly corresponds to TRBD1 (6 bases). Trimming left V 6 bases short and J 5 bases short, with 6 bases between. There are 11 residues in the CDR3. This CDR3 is CASRGGDTQYF. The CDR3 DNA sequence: TGTGCCAGCAGAGGGGGAGATACGCAGTATTTT.

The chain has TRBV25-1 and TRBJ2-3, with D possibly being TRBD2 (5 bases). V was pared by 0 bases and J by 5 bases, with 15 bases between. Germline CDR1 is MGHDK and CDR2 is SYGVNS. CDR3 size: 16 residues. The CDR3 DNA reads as TGTGCCAGCAGTGAATATCGCGGGCCAGACGGAGATACGCAGTATTTT. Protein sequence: CASSEYRGPDGDTQYF. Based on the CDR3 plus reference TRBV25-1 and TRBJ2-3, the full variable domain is EADIYQTPRYLVIGTGKKITLECSQTMGHDKMYWYQQDPGMELHLIHYSYGVNSTEKGDLSSESTVSRIRTEHFPLTLESARPSHTSQYLCASSEYRGPDGDTQYFGPGTRLTVL.

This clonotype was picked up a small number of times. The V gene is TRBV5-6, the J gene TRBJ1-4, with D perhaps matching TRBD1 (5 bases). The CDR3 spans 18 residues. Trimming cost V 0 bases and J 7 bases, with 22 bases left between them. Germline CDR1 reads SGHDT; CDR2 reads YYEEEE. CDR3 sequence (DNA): TGTGCCAGCAGCTTGGTTGGAGGAGGAGGGGCCCTCGGTGAAAAACTGTTTTTT. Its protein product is CASSLVGGGGALGEKLFF.

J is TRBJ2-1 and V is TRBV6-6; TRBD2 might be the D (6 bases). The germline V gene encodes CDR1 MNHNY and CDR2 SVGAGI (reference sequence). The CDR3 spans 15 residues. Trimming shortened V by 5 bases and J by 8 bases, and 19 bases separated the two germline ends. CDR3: CASSAHRGSIYEQFF. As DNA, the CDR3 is TGTGCCAGCAGTGCCCACCGGGGGAGTATCTATGAGCAGTTCTTC.

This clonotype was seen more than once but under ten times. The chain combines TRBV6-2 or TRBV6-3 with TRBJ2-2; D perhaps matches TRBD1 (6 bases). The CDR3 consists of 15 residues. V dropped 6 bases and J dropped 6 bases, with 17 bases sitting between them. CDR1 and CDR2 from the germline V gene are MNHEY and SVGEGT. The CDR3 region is CASRTLHRVPGELFF. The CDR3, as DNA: TGTGCCAGCAGAACACTCCACAGGGTTCCCGGGGAGCTGTTTTTT.